The T cell receptor (beta chain) under discussion was sequenced for a study of T cell responses to AZD1222 COVID-19 vaccine. Germline CDR1 SGHRS, CDR2 YFSETQ. The CDR3 is 13 residues long. Trimming cost V 4 bases and J 5 bases; bases outside gene matches: 5. Profiling relied on immunoSEQ multiplex PCR, and the TCRdb table lists in-frame clones only, not all of them. The repertoire holds 180,000 or so clones, with around nine tenths as singletons. J is TRBJ1-2 and V is TRBV5-1, with 7 bases aligning to TRBD1. This TCR came from an adult who received the AZD1222 COVID-19 vaccine. Sequenced material: peripheral blood, taken 28 days after the second AZD1222 dose. The CDR3 nucleotides read TGCGCCAGCAGCACAGGGGAAAGGTATGGCTACACCTTC. Amino acid sequence: CASSTGERYGYTF.